The subject of this entry is one T cell receptor beta chain. Its antigen remains unidentified. This entry is derived from a study of cytomegalovirus exposure and HLA in healthy donors. The study's findings and limits: Reports indicated that the classifier achieved high specificity and sensitivity in diagnosing cytomegalovirus status.

This PCR relied on a set of 60 Vbeta primers and 13 Jbeta primers. Only in-frame clones appear in the TCRdb table, and some are missing; sequencing was by immunoSEQ multiplex PCR. The sample carries 100,000 to 150,000 clones, roughly 76% recorded once. The ends lost 0 bases at V and 10 bases at J; junction bases unmatched: 4. CDR3 length: 13 residues. Germline loops: CDR1 LNHDA, CDR2 SQIVND (reference sequence). The rearrangement joins TRBV19 to TRBJ2-5, with 8 bases aligning to TRBD1. This TCR came from a woman between 50 and 59 years old in good health and CMV-seronegative. The sample comprised PBMCs. The CDR3 sequence is CASSIEQGGIQYF. CDR3 sequence (DNA): TGTGCCAGTAGTATAGAACAGGGGGGTATCCAGTACTTC.